Listed below are T cell receptor beta chains from one sample, sequenced in a study of blood T cell repertoires in COVID-19. TCRdb's table, derived via immunoSEQ multiplex PCR, lists solely in-frame clones and lacks some. The table records 190,000 or so clones, around nine tenths of them present only once. Sequenced input: peripheral blood. All receptors derive from a woman between 18 and 29 years old who had recovered from COVID-19. Each CDR3 is given with its conserved first and last residue. The D gene is left open where the match is weak. Only part of the rows carry a size: once, few, many, or a class if the clone is expanded.

cdr3_length,d_call,v_call,clone_size,j_call,cdr3_nt,cdr3_aa
15,TRBD1,TRBV2,NA,TRBJ2-3,TGTGCCAGCAGTGGGTGGAGACAGGGTCCAGATACGCAGTATTTT,CASSGWRQGPDTQYF
15,NA,TRBV6-4,few,TRBJ2-1,TGTGCCAGCAGCCGTAGCCCGGGAGAGAAGGATGAGCAGTTCTTC,CASSRSPGEKDEQFF
17,TRBD2,TRBV5-5,NA,TRBJ2-1,TGTGCCAGCAGCTTTCAGGGACTAGCGTCTCCCTACAATGAGCAGTTCTTC,CASSFQGLASPYNEQFF
12,NA,TRBV3-1/TRBV3-2,once,TRBJ1-2,TGTGCCAGCAGTTGGCCCGGGGAGGGCTACACCTTC,CASSWPGEGYTF
15,NA,TRBV4-1,NA,TRBJ1-3,TGCGCCAGCGGGCAGGGTCCGGGTGCTGGAAACACCATATATTTT,CASGQGPGAGNTIYF
14,NA,TRBV15,NA,TRBJ1-5,TGTGCCACCAGAGTCGCGGGGCCGAATCAGCCCCAGCATTTT,CATRVAGPNQPQHF
14,NA,TRBV4-1,NA,TRBJ1-1,TGCGCCAGCAGCCGCCCGGGGATGAACACTGAAGCTTTCTTT,CASSRPGMNTEAFF
15,TRBD2,TRBV7-3,NA,TRBJ2-6,TGTGCCAGCAGCTCAGGACTAGCCGGAGCCAACGTCCTGACTTTC,CASSSGLAGANVLTF
18,TRBD2,TRBV5-4,NA,TRBJ2-3,TGTGCCAGCAGCTTGTCCGGGACTAGCGGGGGGGTGGCAGATACGCAGTATTTT,CASSLSGTSGGVADTQYF
14,NA,TRBV23-1,NA,TRBJ2-1,TGCGCCAGCAGTCAATCGCTAGGAGGTCATGAGCAGTTCTTC,CASSQSLGGHEQFF
13,TRBD1,TRBV6-5,NA,TRBJ1-2,TGTGCCAGCAGTTACGGGACAGGGGGTGGCTACACCTTC,CASSYGTGGGYTF
15,NA,TRBV7-2,NA,TRBJ1-3,TGTGCCAGCAGCTTCCCTAGCGTGGACGGAAGCACCATATATTTT,CASSFPSVDGSTIYF
15,TRBD2,TRBV7-9,NA,TRBJ2-1,TGTGCCAGCTGTGAGCGGGAGGGCCTCTACAATGAGCAGTTCTTC,CASCEREGLYNEQFF
15,TRBD2,TRBV7-7,NA,TRBJ2-2,TGTGCTAGCAGCCCGCTCGGGACTAGTGGCGGGGAGCTGTTTTTT,CASSPLGTSGGELFF
13,TRBD1,TRBV10-3,NA,TRBJ2-1,TGTGCCATCTCGGACAGGGGAGACAATGAGCAGTTCTTC,CAISDRGDNEQFF
14,NA,TRBV19,NA,TRBJ1-2,TGTGCCACGCTGCAACAGGGTCTGGACGGTGGCTACACCTTC,CATLQQGLDGGYTF
17,TRBD2,TRBV9,NA,TRBJ2-3,TGTGCCAGCAGCCCTATAGCGGGGGGTTCCCTCACAGATACGCAGTATTTT,CASSPIAGGSLTDTQYF
17,NA,TRBV4-3,NA,TRBJ1-4,TGCGCCAGCAGCCAAGAACTACTCACGGCAACTAATGAAAAACTGTTTTTT,CASSQELLTATNEKLFF
19,NA,TRBV19,NA,TRBJ1-2,TGTGCCAGTAGTATATTCCATCCGACCGGAGCGGCGAAAAACTATGGCTACACCTTC,CASSIFHPTGAAKNYGYTF
14,TRBD1,TRBV7-9,NA,TRBJ1-6,TGTGCCAGCAGACAGACAGGGGCTAATTCACCCCTCCACTTT,CASRQTGANSPLHF
16,TRBD2,TRBV10-3,once,TRBJ2-3,TGTGCCATCAGTGAGCCAGCGGGGGCCGACACAGATACGCAGTATTTT,CAISEPAGADTDTQYF
14,TRBD1,TRBV6-2/TRBV6-3,few,TRBJ1-6,TGTGCCAGCAGTTCCGGGACAGCTTATTCACCCCTCCACTTT,CASSSGTAYSPLHF
17,TRBD1,TRBV19,NA,TRBJ2-4,TGTGCCAGTAGTCCGGGACAGTTATTTGGAGCCAAAAACATTCAGTACTTC,CASSPGQLFGAKNIQYF
18,NA,TRBV4-1,NA,TRBJ2-1,TGCGCCAGCAGCCAAGAGGGCTTCGCGGGGATGGAAAACAATGAGCAGTTCTTC,CASSQEGFAGMENNEQFF
17,TRBD1,TRBV4-2,NA,TRBJ1-6,TGTGCCAGCAGCCACCGGACAGGGGCGAAGTATAATTCACCCCTCCACTTT,CASSHRTGAKYNSPLHF
14,NA,TRBV19,once,TRBJ2-5,TGTGCCAGTAGTATAGGGACACAGGGAAAGACCCAGTACTTC,CASSIGTQGKTQYF
11,TRBD1,TRBV20-1,NA,TRBJ2-7,TGCAGTGCCGACAGGGGGCCCGAGCAGTACTTC,CSADRGPEQYF
13,NA,TRBV16,NA,TRBJ1-1,TGTGCCAGCAGCCAAGGTTCTCGGTTAGAAGCTTTCTTT,CASSQGSRLEAFF
17,TRBD2,TRBV27,NA,TRBJ2-5,TGTGCCAGCAGTTTACTTGGACTAGCGGGAGATCCAGAGACCCAGTACTTC,CASSLLGLAGDPETQYF
15,TRBD1,TRBV7-9,NA,TRBJ2-2,TGTGCCAGCATCCTAGACAGGGTCAACACCGGGGAGCTGTTTTTT,CASILDRVNTGELFF
13,NA,TRBV5-1,NA,TRBJ1-5,TGCGCCAGCAGCTTGTATCAGGGTCAGCCCCAGCATTTT,CASSLYQGQPQHF
14,NA,TRBV6-5,NA,TRBJ1-5,TGTGCCAGCAGCGGGTGGGGGGGACGGCAGCCCCAGCATTTT,CASSGWGGRQPQHF
16,NA,TRBV6-6,NA,TRBJ1-2,TGTGCCAGCAGTACGACCTCGGATGGGAGTTCTCATGGCTACACCTTC,CASSTTSDGSSHGYTF
13,NA,TRBV7-9,NA,TRBJ2-7,TGTGCCAGCAGCTTTCTAAGCTCCTACGAGCAGTACTTC,CASSFLSSYEQYF
17,NA,TRBV4-1,NA,TRBJ1-4,TGCGCCAGCAGCCAAGTCTTTTTCGGAGGGAGCGGTGAAAAACTGTTTTTT,CASSQVFFGGSGEKLFF
14,NA,TRBV6-2/TRBV6-3,NA,TRBJ2-3,TGTGCCAGCAGCCCACTCGCTGACACAGATACGCAGTATTTT,CASSPLADTDTQYF
14,TRBD1,TRBV10-3,NA,TRBJ2-3,TGTGCCATCAGTCCAGGGGGCGCGGCAGATACGCAGTATTTT,CAISPGGAADTQYF
13,NA,TRBV12-3/TRBV12-4,NA,TRBJ1-2,TGTGCCAGCAGTTCTGTATCTAACTATGGCTACACCTTC,CASSSVSNYGYTF
16,NA,TRBV11-2,NA,TRBJ2-6,TGTGCCAGCAGCGCGAGTAGTTTCTCTGGGGCCAACGTCCTGACTTTC,CASSASSFSGANVLTF
18,NA,TRBV24-1,NA,TRBJ2-1,TGTGCCACCAGTGATTTGCGCGGGGGCCATAGCTCCTACAATGAGCAGTTCTTC,CATSDLRGGHSSYNEQFF
16,TRBD2,TRBV7-6,NA,TRBJ2-2,TGTGCCAGCAGCTTAGATTCTAGCGGGATCTCCGGGGAGCTGTTTTTT,CASSLDSSGISGELFF
14,TRBD1,TRBV27,NA,TRBJ1-1,TGTGCCAGCAGTCTCTGGGACAGCTCCACTGAAGCTTTCTTT,CASSLWDSSTEAFF